These T cell receptor beta chains were read from a single sample in a study of naive and memory T cell subsets. Using its own MiXCR run on the 5' RACE reads, TCRdb lists one record per CDR3 protein. Among about 62,000 distinct CDR3 sequences listed, roughly 8.1% were seen once. These receptors all stem from a female donor in good health. Each CDR3 is given with its conserved first and last residue. D genes are given only for firm matches. Clone size is given for some rows only: seen once, a few or many times, or a class if the clone is expanded.

abundance	v_gene	j_gene	d_gene	CDR3aa	CDR3nt
-	TRBV5-8	TRBJ2-3	-	CASSSGHGGTDTQYF	TGTGCCAGCAGCTCAGGACACGGCGGGACAGATACGCAGTATTTT
-	TRBV2	TRBJ2-3	-	CASTEENTDTQYF	TGTGCCAGCACCGAGGAAAACACAGATACGCAGTATTTT
many	TRBV6-1	TRBJ1-1	-	CASSTFKNTEAFF	TGTGCCAGCAGTACTTTCAAGAACACTGAAGCTTTCTTT
many	TRBV28	TRBJ1-4	TRBD1	CASSLLGTAATNEKLFF	TGTGCCAGCAGTTTACTCGGGACAGCTGCAACTAATGAAAAACTGTTTTTT
-	TRBV2	TRBJ2-2	-	CASYPGNTGELFF	TGTGCCAGTTATCCAGGGAACACCGGGGAGCTGTTTTTT
many	TRBV4-1	TRBJ1-3	TRBD1	CASSQSGQGLSDTIYF	TGCGCCAGCAGCCAATCCGGACAGGGCCTCTCCGACACCATATATTTT
few	TRBV6-6	TRBJ2-7	-	CASRSGASNYEQYF	TGTGCCAGCAGGTCGGGTGCGAGCAACTACGAGCAGTACTTC
many	TRBV6-6	TRBJ1-5	TRBD1	CASRGRDRDNQPQHF	TGTGCCAGCAGGGGGAGGGACAGGGACAATCAGCCCCAGCATTTT
few	TRBV5-1	TRBJ2-6	-	CASSSTGPASGANVLTF	TGCGCCAGCAGCTCTACGGGGCCAGCCTCTGGGGCCAACGTCCTGACTTTC
-	TRBV15	TRBJ2-1	-	CATSRRDSDNEQFF	TGTGCCACCAGCAGACGCGACAGTGACAATGAGCAGTTCTTC
-	TRBV30	TRBJ1-4	-	CAWSVHYGGRLTNEKLFF	TGTGCCTGGAGTGTACACTACGGGGGGCGCTTAACTAATGAAAAACTGTTTTTT
many	TRBV6-5	TRBJ2-2	TRBD1	CASRPGQGIDTGELFF	TGTGCCAGCAGGCCGGGACAGGGGATTGACACCGGGGAGCTGTTTTTT
-	TRBV5-4	TRBJ2-1	-	CASSFDGSSYNEQFF	TGTGCCAGCAGCTTTGATGGGAGCTCCTACAATGAGCAGTTCTTC
-	TRBV28	TRBJ2-7	TRBD1	CASKGPGQGFTYEQYF	TGTGCCAGCAAGGGACCGGGACAGGGGTTTACCTACGAGCAGTACTTC
-	TRBV11-2	TRBJ2-7	TRBD1	CASSLDPGGSYEQYF	TGTGCCAGCAGCTTAGACCCAGGGGGCTCCTACGAGCAGTACTTC
few	TRBV28	TRBJ2-1	TRBD2	CASISGGLYNEQFF	TGTGCCAGCATCTCGGGGGGTCTCTACAATGAGCAGTTCTTC
once	TRBV6-6	TRBJ2-7	TRBD2	CASSGSRLAGSYEQYF	TGTGCCAGCAGTGGATCCCGGCTAGCGGGGAGCTACGAGCAGTACTTC
few	TRBV14	TRBJ2-5	-	CASSPFSAVQETQYF	TGTGCCAGCAGCCCCTTTTCGGCGGTCCAAGAGACCCAGTACTTC
few	TRBV6-6	TRBJ2-2	TRBD2	CASSYSGGGAHGELFF	TGTGCCAGCAGTTACTCCGGCGGGGGGGCCCACGGGGAGCTGTTTTTT
many	TRBV29-1	TRBJ2-7	-	CSVAGETYEQYF	TGCAGCGTTGCGGGGGAAACCTACGAGCAGTACTTC
-	TRBV7-9	TRBJ2-2	TRBD2	CASSLAGTSGATGELFF	TGTGCCAGCAGCTTAGCCGGGACTAGCGGAGCCACCGGGGAGCTGTTTTTT
many	TRBV6-5	TRBJ1-2	-	CASSYQGLDYYGYTF	TGTGCCAGCAGTTATCAGGGGCTTGATTACTATGGCTACACCTTC
few	TRBV20-1	TRBJ2-6	TRBD2	CSARELAGGPVGANVLTF	TGCAGTGCTAGGGAACTAGCGGGGGGGCCGGTCGGGGCCAACGTCCTGACTTTC
-	TRBV14	TRBJ2-1	TRBD2	CASSVRGGSEQFF	TGTGCCAGCAGCGTCCGGGGAGGGTCTGAGCAGTTCTTC
-	TRBV7-2	TRBJ2-2	-	CASSLPPGELFF	TGTGCCAGCAGCTTACCCCCCGGGGAGCTGTTTTTT
few	TRBV7-2	TRBJ2-5	TRBD1	CASSSLGQVQETQYF	TGTGCCAGCAGCTCCCTAGGACAGGTCCAAGAGACCCAGTACTTC
many	TRBV24-1	TRBJ1-1	-	CATSECAGVGTEAFF	TGTGCCACCAGTGAGTGTGCAGGGGTGGGCACTGAAGCTTTCTTT
few	TRBV11-2	TRBJ2-7	-	CASSYLALSGEQYF	TGTGCCAGCAGCTATCTAGCTCTCTCCGGCGAGCAGTACTTC